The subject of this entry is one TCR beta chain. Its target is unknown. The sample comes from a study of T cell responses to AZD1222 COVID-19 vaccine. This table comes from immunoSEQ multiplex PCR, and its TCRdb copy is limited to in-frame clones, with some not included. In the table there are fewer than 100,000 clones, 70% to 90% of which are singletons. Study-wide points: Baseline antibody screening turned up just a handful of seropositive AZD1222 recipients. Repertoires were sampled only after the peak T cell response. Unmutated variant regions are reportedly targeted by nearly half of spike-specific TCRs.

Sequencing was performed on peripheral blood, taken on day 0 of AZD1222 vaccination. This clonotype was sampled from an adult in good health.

Here the CDR3 DNA reads TGTGCCAGCAGTTACTCGAGGGCAGGGGGTGAGACCCAGTACTTC. Residues: CASSYSRAGGETQYF. V and J are TRBV6-5 and TRBJ2-5, with 7 bases that match TRBD1. This CDR3 contains 15 residues. V trimming: 0 bases; J trimming: 5 bases; junction bases outside the gene matches: 6. In germline, CDR1 is MNHEY, CDR2 SVGAGI.